The 7 T cell receptor beta chains below come from one sample, sequenced in a study of early T cells in non-severe SARS-CoV-2 infection. TCRdb itself ran the 5' RACE reads through MiXCR, one entry per CDR3 protein. The data show some 29,000 distinct CDR3 sequences, 4.5% seen once. The sample was whole blood. Receptor source: an adult who was a healthcare worker with PCR-confirmed SARS-CoV-2 infection or an uninfected control (not recorded which).

In this sample, this clonotype turned up many times. The chain has TRBV19 and TRBJ1-5, with 8 bases that match TRBD1. The CDR3 totals 15 residues. Per the germline V gene, CDR1 is LNHDA and CDR2 is SQIVND (reference sequence). V shed 4 bases, J shed 5 bases, and the junction held 7 bases outside the gene matches. This CDR3 is CASSTSLRGHQPQHF. In nucleotides, the CDR3 is TGTGCCAGTAGTACCTCCCTCAGGGGGCATCAGCCCCAGCATTTT.

The chain recombines TRBV20-1 with TRBJ1-3; D may be TRBD1 (5 bases). V gave up 3 bases and J gave up 6 bases, with 12 bases separating them. The CDR3 spans 13 residues. CDR1 is DFQATT, CDR2 SNEGSKA, per germline (reference sequence). DNA of the CDR3: TGCAGTGCTAGTCGGACAATGGAAAACACCATATATTTT. Translating gives CSASRTMENTIYF.

This clonotype has a count of ten or more. An end of the junction does not agree with germline; a read error may underlie this. The rearrangement joins TRBV4-3 to TRBJ2-1; D is perhaps TRBD1 (5 bases). The CDR3 loop spans 13 amino acids. Germline loops: CDR1 LGHNA, CDR2 YSLEER. The CDR3 protein is CASSQEAGYDQFF. The CDR3 coding sequence is TGCGCCAGCAGCCAAGAAGCAGGGTATGATCAGTTCTTC.

The chain couples TRBV5-1 to TRBJ2-2; 7 bases match TRBD1. This CDR3 spans 14 amino acids. CDR1 is SGHRS, CDR2 YFSETQ, per germline. The V and J ends lost 1 base and 4 bases, in that order; junction bases with no gene match: 1. As DNA, the CDR3 is TGCGCCAGCAGCTTGTACAGGGGCACCGGGGAGCTGTTTTTT. This codes for CASSLYRGTGELFF.

This clonotype was detected many times. This rearrangement joins TRBV5-5 to TRBJ1-1; D remains unclear. The germline V gene has CDR1 SGHKS and CDR2 YYEKEE (reference sequence). The CDR3 is made up of 14 amino acids. Trimming cost V 1 base and J 2 bases, with 9 bases left between them. The CDR3 loop reads CASSLITANTEAFF. Written as DNA, the CDR3 is TGTGCCAGCAGCTTGATTACAGCTAACACTGAAGCTTTCTTT.

This clonotype was detected a few times. The chain combines TRBV12-5 with TRBJ1-1; perhaps TRBD1 as D (6 bases). The ends were cut back, 0 bases at V and 4 bases at J, with 18 bases in the middle. The CDR3 spans 17 residues. Germline lookup yields CDR1 LGHNT and CDR2 FRNRAP. The CDR3 loop is CASGLVSSPGGRTEAFF. CDR3 coding DNA: TGTGCTAGTGGTTTGGTATCGTCTCCGGGGGGCCGCACTGAAGCTTTCTTT.

This chain links TRBV5-4 with TRBJ2-7, with 8 bases that match TRBD1. Per the germline V gene, CDR1 is SGHNT and CDR2 is YYREEE (reference sequence). The length of the CDR3 is 13 residues. V lost 3 bases, J lost 6 bases, and 5 bases stayed unmatched. The CDR3 reads CASSSGQGIEQYF. The CDR3 DNA reads as TGTGCCAGCAGCTCAGGACAGGGAATCGAGCAGTACTTC.